This TCR beta chain was sequenced in a study of T cell changes during pregnancy in multiple sclerosis. TCRdb keeps only in-frame clones here, not all; method: immunoSEQ multiplex PCR. Counted here are fewer than 130,000 clones, approximately 93% occurring once; the ten biggest clones make up about 3.5%. The CDR3 length is 14 residues. V gave up 6 bases and J gave up 5 bases; unmatched junction bases: 5. The germline V gene has CDR1 LGHNA and CDR2 YNFKEQ. This clone was detected only a few times. The clonotype was recovered from a female donor with multiple sclerosis, enrolled in a pregnancy study. J is TRBJ2-2 and V is TRBV4-2; 8 bases line up with TRBD1. The sequences come from peripheral blood, collected after pregnancy. CDR3 region: CASSGQGETGELFF. CDR3 in DNA: TGTGCCAGCAGTGGACAGGGAGAGACCGGGGAGCTGTTTTTT.